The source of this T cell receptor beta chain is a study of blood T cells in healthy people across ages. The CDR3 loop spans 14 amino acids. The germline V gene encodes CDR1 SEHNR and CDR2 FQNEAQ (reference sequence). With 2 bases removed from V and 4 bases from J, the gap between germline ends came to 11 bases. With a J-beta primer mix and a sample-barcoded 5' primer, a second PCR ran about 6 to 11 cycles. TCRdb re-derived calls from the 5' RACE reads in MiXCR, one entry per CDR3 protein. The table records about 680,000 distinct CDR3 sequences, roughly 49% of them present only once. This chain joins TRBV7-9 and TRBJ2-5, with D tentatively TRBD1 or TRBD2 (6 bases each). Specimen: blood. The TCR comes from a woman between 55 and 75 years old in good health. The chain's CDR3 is CASSLRGGIETQYF. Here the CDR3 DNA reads TGTGCCAGCAGCTTAAGAGGGGGGATAGAGACCCAGTACTTC.